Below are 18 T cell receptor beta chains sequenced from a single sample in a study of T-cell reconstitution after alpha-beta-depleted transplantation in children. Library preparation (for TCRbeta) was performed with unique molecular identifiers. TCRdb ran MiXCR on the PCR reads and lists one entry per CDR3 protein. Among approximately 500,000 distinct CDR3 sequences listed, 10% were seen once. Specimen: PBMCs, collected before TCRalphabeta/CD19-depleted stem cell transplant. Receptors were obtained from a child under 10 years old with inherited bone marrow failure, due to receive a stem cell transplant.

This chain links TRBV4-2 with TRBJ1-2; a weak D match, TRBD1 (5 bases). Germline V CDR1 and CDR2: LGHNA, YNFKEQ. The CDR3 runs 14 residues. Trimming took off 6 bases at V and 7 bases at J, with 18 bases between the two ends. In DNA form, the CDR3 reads TGTGCCAGCAGGGACCTCTGGGGGTCGGGTGGCTACACCTTC. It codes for CASRDLWGSGGYTF.

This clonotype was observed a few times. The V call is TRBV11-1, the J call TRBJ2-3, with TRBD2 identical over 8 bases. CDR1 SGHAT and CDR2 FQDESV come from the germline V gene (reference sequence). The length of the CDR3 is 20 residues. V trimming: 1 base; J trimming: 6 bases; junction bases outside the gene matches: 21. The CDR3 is CASSLDLTSVITTWADTQYF. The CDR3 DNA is TGTGCCAGCAGCTTAGACCTGACTAGCGTGATTACCACCTGGGCCGATACGCAGTATTTT.

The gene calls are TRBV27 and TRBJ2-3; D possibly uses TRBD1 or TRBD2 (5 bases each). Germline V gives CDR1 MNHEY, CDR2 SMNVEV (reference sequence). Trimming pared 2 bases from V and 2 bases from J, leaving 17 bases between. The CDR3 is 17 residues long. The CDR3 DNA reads TGTGCCAGCAGTTTAACCGTCGGGGCTTCCACCACAGATACGCAGTATTTT. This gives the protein CASSLTVGASTTDTQYF.

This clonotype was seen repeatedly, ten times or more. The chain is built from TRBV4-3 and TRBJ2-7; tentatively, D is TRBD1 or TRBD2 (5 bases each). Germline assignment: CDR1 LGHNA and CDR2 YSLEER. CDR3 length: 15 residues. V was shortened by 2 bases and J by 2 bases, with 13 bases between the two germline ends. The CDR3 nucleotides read TGCGCCAGCAGCCAATATCGGCAGGGAGCCTACGAGCAGTACTTC. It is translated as CASSQYRQGAYEQYF.

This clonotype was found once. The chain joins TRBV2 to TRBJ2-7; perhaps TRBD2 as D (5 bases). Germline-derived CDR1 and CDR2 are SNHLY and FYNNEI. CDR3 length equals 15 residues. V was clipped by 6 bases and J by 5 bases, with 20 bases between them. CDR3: CASRSPTGLFDEQYF. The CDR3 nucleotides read TGTGCCAGCAGAAGTCCGACCGGACTCTTTGACGAGCAGTACTTC.

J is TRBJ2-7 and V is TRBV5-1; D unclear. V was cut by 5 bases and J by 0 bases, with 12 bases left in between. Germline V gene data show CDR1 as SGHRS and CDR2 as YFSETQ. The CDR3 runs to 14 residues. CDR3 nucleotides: TGCGCCAGCAGACCCGGGTTGAGCTCCTACGAGCAGTACTTC. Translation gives CASRPGLSSYEQYF.

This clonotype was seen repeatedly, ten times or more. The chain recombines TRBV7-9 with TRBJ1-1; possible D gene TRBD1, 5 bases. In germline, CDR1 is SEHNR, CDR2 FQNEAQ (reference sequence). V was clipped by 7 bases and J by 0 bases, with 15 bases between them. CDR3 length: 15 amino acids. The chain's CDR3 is CASNRVGGMNTEAFF. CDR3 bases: TGTGCCAGCAACCGAGTCGGGGGAATGAACACTGAAGCTTTCTTT.

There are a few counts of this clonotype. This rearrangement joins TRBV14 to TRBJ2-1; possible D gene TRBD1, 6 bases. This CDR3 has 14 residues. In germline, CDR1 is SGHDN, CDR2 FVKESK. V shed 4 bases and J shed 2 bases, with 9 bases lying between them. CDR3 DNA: TGTGCCAGCAGCCCAGGGGTCCCCTACAATGAGCAGTTCTTC. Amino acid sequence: CASSPGVPYNEQFF.

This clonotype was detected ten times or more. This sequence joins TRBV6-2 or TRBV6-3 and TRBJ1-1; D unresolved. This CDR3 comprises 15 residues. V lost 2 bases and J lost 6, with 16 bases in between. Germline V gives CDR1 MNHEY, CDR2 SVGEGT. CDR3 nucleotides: TGTGCCAGCAGTTACCGGGTCCGTCAGGCCGCTGAAGCTTTCTTT. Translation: CASSYRVRQAAEAFF.

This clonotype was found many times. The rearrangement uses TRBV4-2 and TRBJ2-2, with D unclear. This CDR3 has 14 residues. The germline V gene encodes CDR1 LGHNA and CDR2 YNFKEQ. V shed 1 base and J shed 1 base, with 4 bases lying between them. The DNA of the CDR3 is TGTGCCAGCAGCCAAGTAGAGAACACCGGGGAGCTGTTTTTT. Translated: CASSQVENTGELFF.

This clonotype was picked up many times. CDR3 region: CASSGQSYEQYF. The CDR3 coding sequence is TGCGCCAGCAGTGGACAGTCCTACGAGCAGTACTTC. The genes are TRBV10-2 and TRBJ2-7; the D gene is possibly TRBD1 (5 bases). Germline CDR1 is WSHSY and CDR2 is SAAADI. V dropped 4 bases and J dropped 1 base, with 5 bases sitting between them. CDR3 size: 12 residues.

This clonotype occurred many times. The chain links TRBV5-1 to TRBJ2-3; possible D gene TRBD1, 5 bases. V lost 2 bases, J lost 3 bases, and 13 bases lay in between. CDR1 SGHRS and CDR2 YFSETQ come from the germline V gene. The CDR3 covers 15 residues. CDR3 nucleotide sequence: TGCGCCAGCAGCTTCAGCAGGGTAGTTACAGATACGCAGTATTTT. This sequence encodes CASSFSRVVTDTQYF. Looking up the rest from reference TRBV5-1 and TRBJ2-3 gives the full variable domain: KAGVTQTPRYLIKTRGQQVTLSCSPISGHRSVSWYQQTPGQGLQFLFEYFSETQRNKGNFPGRFSGRQFSNSRSEMNVSTLELGDSALYLCASSFSRVVTDTQYFGPGTRLTVL.

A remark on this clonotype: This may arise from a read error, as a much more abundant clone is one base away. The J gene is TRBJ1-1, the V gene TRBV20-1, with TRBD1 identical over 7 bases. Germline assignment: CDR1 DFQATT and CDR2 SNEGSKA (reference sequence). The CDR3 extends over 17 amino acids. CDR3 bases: TGCTGTGCTAGAGATCCGATCCGGGACAGCATGAACACTGAAGCTTTCTTT. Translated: CCARDPIRDSMNTEAFF.

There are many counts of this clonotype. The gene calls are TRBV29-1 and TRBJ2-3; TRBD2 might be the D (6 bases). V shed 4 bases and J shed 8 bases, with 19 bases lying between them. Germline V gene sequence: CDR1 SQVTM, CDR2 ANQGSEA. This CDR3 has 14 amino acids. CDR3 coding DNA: TGCAGCGTTGTGGGATTGGGGGGAAAGTCTACGCAGTATTTT. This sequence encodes CSVVGLGGKSTQYF.

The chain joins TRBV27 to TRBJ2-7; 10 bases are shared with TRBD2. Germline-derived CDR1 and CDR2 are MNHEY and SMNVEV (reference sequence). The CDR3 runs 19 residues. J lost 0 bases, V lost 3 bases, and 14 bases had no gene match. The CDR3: CASSFSGTSVLSSSYEQYF. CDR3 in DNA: TGTGCCAGCAGTTTCTCCGGGACTAGCGTACTATCAAGCTCCTACGAGCAGTACTTC.

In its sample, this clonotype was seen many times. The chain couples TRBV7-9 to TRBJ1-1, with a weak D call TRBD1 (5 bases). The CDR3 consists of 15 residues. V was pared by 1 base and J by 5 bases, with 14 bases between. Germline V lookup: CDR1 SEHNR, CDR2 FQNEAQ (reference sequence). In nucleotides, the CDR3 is TGTGCCAGCAGCTTAGGTCCTGGGGGTGGGACTGAAGCTTTCTTT. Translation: CASSLGPGGGTEAFF.

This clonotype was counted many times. The CDR3 region is CASSLVRDGYGYTF. The DNA for the CDR3 is TGTGCCAGCAGCCTGGTCAGGGATGGCTATGGCTACACCTTC. The chain couples TRBV11-1 to TRBJ1-2; a weak D match, TRBD1 (5 bases). Germline V gives CDR1 SGHAT, CDR2 FQDESV (reference sequence). The germline V and J ends were trimmed by 5 bases and 4 bases, with 14 bases remaining between them. The CDR3 is 14 amino acids.

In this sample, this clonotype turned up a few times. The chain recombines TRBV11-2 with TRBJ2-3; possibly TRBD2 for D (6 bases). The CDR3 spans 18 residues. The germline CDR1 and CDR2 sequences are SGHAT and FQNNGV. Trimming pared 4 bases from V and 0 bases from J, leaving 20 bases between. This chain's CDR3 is CASSYLGWRAASTDTQYF. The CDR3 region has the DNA TGTGCCAGCAGCTATCTAGGCTGGAGGGCAGCTAGCACAGATACGCAGTATTTT.